Listed below are T cell receptor beta chains from one sample, sequenced in a study of cytomegalovirus exposure and HLA in healthy donors. Assay: immunoSEQ multiplex PCR; the TCRdb copy retains only in-frame clones and omits some. The sample table sets out approximately 110,000 clones. The sequenced material came from PBMCs. These receptor sequences come from a man younger than 45 in good health and CMV-seronegative. Each CDR3 is given with its conserved first and last residue. The D gene is left open where the match is weak.

J gene | D gene | V gene | CDR3 DNA | CDR3 protein
TRBJ2-5 | NA | TRBV25-1 | TGTGCCAGCAGTGAAATCACGGGACACATAGGGGAGACCCAGTACTTC | CASSEITGHIGETQYF
TRBJ2-5 | TRBD2 | TRBV7-7 | TGTGCTAGCAGCTTAGAACTAGCGGGAGGTGGCGAGACCCAGTACTTC | CASSLELAGGGETQYF
TRBJ2-7 | TRBD2 | TRBV28 | TGTGCCAGCACCCCTCGTCCGGGGGGCTCCTACGAGCAGTACTTC | CASTPRPGGSYEQYF
TRBJ1-5 | NA | TRBV6-1 | TGTGCCAGCAGTGAAGTATACAGGGATCAGCCCCAGCATTTT | CASSEVYRDQPQHF
TRBJ1-2 | NA | TRBV6-1 | TGTGCCAGCAGTGAGGGCAGAATCTATGGCTACACCTTC | CASSEGRIYGYTF
TRBJ2-1 | NA | TRBV10-2 | TGCGCCAGCAGTCCCGGGTACAATGAGCAGTTCTTC | CASSPGYNEQFF
TRBJ1-5 | NA | TRBV27 | TGTGCCAGCAGTTTCCTAGACAGTTACAATCAGCCCCAGCATTTT | CASSFLDSYNQPQHF
TRBJ2-3 | NA | TRBV7-2 | TGTGCCAGCAGCTCGACAGCTAATACGCAGTATTTT | CASSSTANTQYF
TRBJ1-5 | TRBD1 | TRBV5-6 | TGTGCCAGCAGCTTGTGGACAGGGGGCTCGTCAGGCAATCAGCCCCAGCATTTT | CASSLWTGGSSGNQPQHF
TRBJ1-1 | NA | TRBV4-1 | TGCGCCAGCAGCCAACCGACAGCCATGAACACTGAAGCTTTCTTT | CASSQPTAMNTEAFF
TRBJ2-3 | NA | TRBV6-4 | TGTGCCAGCGCCCCTGGAGGTTCACGCACAGATACGCAGTATTTT | CASAPGGSRTDTQYF
TRBJ2-7 | TRBD2 | TRBV5-1 | TGCGCCAGCAGGAGAGCGGGAGAGAGGGTCTACGAGCAGTACTTC | CASRRAGERVYEQYF
TRBJ2-7 | TRBD2 | TRBV9 | TGTGCCAGCAGCACCGGGACTAGCGGGAGGAGCTCCTACGAGCAGTACTTC | CASSTGTSGRSSYEQYF
TRBJ2-6 | NA | TRBV16 | TGTGCCAGCAGCCAGAGCCTCCCTTACTCTGGGGCCAACGTCCTGACTTTC | CASSQSLPYSGANVLTF
TRBJ1-1 | NA | TRBV5-1 | TGCGCCAGCAGCTCTCGTGGCGGGAACACTGAAGCTTTCTTT | CASSSRGGNTEAFF
TRBJ1-2 | TRBD1 | TRBV6-4 | TGTGCCAGCAGTGAGGCCGGGACAGGGGAGCTCTATGGCTACACCTTC | CASSEAGTGELYGYTF
TRBJ1-3 | NA | TRBV6-5 | TGTGCCAGCAGTTACGGGGCCCTCAACTCTGGAAACACCATATATTTT | CASSYGALNSGNTIYF
TRBJ2-1 | TRBD2 | TRBV7-3 | TGTGCCAGCAGCTTAAGGCCTAGCGGGGCATCCTACAATGAGCAGTTCTTC | CASSLRPSGASYNEQFF
TRBJ1-1 | TRBD1 | TRBV30 | TGTGCCTGGATGGACAGGGTGACGGACACTGAAGCTTTCTTT | CAWMDRVTDTEAFF
TRBJ2-5 | TRBD2 | TRBV10-1 | TGCGCCAGCAGTGATTTTGGCCACTTCGGCGGGAGGGCGAAGACCCAGTACTTC | CASSDFGHFGGRAKTQYF
TRBJ1-2 | NA | TRBV19 | TGTGCCAGTAGTTCAGAAGCTAACTATGGCTACACCTTC | CASSSEANYGYTF
TRBJ2-7 | TRBD2 | TRBV5-6 | TGTGCCAGCAGCTTGGCGGCTAGCGGGAGGGTATTGAGGAGTTACGAGCAGTACTTC | CASSLAASGRVLRSYEQYF
TRBJ2-3 | NA | TRBV19 | TGTGCCAGTAGTATAAGCGCCGGGACTTACGGAGATACGCAGTATTTT | CASSISAGTYGDTQYF
TRBJ1-2 | TRBD1 | TRBV7-2 | TGTGCCAGCAGCTTCAGGGGGGCCCCTAACTATGGCTACACCTTC | CASSFRGAPNYGYTF
TRBJ2-5 | TRBD1 | TRBV28 | TGTGCCAGCAGTGACCTGCCGGGACAGGGAAGGGAGACCCAGTACTTC | CASSDLPGQGRETQYF
TRBJ1-2 | NA | TRBV6-1 | TGTGCCAGAACACTCGAGGGCAATGGCTACACCTTC | CARTLEGNGYTF
TRBJ2-1 | NA | TRBV6-5 | TGTGCCAGCGGTTACAAGGGCGGGACCCTCCGCAATGAGCAGTTCTTC | CASGYKGGTLRNEQFF
TRBJ2-1 | TRBD2 | TRBV7-2 | TGTGCCAGCAGCTTAAGGTCTCACGGGAGGGCCAGTAGCGATGAGCAGTTCTTC | CASSLRSHGRASSDEQFF
TRBJ2-7 | TRBD2 | TRBV29-1 | TGCAGCGTTCGACTAGCGGGAGGGTCCGAGCAGTACTTC | CSVRLAGGSEQYF
TRBJ2-1 | NA | TRBV20-1 | TGCAGTGCTAGTTACGGTGAGCAGTTCTTC | CSASYGEQFF
TRBJ2-3 | TRBD2 | TRBV5-1 | TGCGCCAGCAGCCTAATGCTAGCGGGAGGGCCTCGCACAGATACGCAGTATTTT | CASSLMLAGGPRTDTQYF
TRBJ2-2 | NA | TRBV5-1 | TGCGCCAGCAGCTTGGGACTAGGTAGCACCGGGGAGCTGTTTTTT | CASSLGLGSTGELFF
TRBJ1-2 | NA | TRBV2 | TGTGCCACCGAATGGGAGAGGCGAGATGGCTACACCTTC | CATEWERRDGYTF
TRBJ2-2 | NA | TRBV28 | TGTGCCTGCAGGGCGGGGTCAAACACCGGGGAGCTGTTTTTT | CACRAGSNTGELFF
TRBJ1-6 | NA | TRBV7-9 | TGTGCCAGCAGCTTAGTCGAGTTTTGGGGCTCTAATTCACCCCTCCACTTT | CASSLVEFWGSNSPLHF
TRBJ1-2 | NA | TRBV4-2 | TGTGCCAGCAGCCAAGACCGGGATCACTATGGCTACACCTTC | CASSQDRDHYGYTF
TRBJ2-7 | TRBD1 | TRBV2 | TGTGCCAGCAGTCCCCACAACAGGGGTAACGAGCAGTACTTC | CASSPHNRGNEQYF
TRBJ1-2 | TRBD1 | TRBV10-2 | TGCGCCAGCAGGGCGGACAGGGAGCGGGGAATGGGCTACACCTTC | CASRADRERGMGYTF
TRBJ2-1 | TRBD2 | TRBV7-3 | TGTGCCAGCAGCCCCCGACTAGCGCCGTTCTTC | CASSPRLAPFF
TRBJ2-3 | NA | TRBV7-3 | TGTGCCAGCAGCTCGGACTACACGACCACAGATACGCAGTATTTT | CASSSDYTTTDTQYF
TRBJ2-1 | TRBD2 | TRBV7-3 | TGTGCCAGCAGCCGACTAGCGGGAGGCTTGAATGAGCAGTTCTTC | CASSRLAGGLNEQFF
TRBJ1-5 | NA | TRBV28 | TGTGCCAGCAGTTTGCGGCAGGGCGACCAGCCCCAGCATTTT | CASSLRQGDQPQHF
TRBJ2-5 | NA | TRBV7-2 | TGTGCCAGCAGCTCCGGACAGTTGGAGACCCAGTACTTC | CASSSGQLETQYF
TRBJ1-2 | NA | TRBV21-1 | TGTGCCAGCAGCGGAAAGGCGAGAGGATTCGGTGGCTACACCTTC | CASSGKARGFGGYTF
TRBJ1-4 | TRBD1 | TRBV28 | TGTGCCAGCAGTTTGGGACAGGGACTAAAACTGTTTTTT | CASSLGQGLKLFF
TRBJ1-6 | NA | TRBV6-5 | TGTGCCAGCAGTTACTTCACGGGAACCCTCCACTTT | CASSYFTGTLHF
TRBJ2-6 | TRBD1 | TRBV5-1 | TGCGCCAGCAGCGCAACCGGGACAGGGGGGAGTTCTGGGGCCAACGTCCTGACTTTC | CASSATGTGGSSGANVLTF
TRBJ2-1 | NA | TRBV9 | TGTGCCAGCAGCGTAGAAGACCATCAGGGGCAGTTCTTC | CASSVEDHQGQFF
TRBJ2-7 | NA | TRBV7-9 | TGTGCCAGCAGCTCTCCGGGTAGCTACGAGCAGTACTTC | CASSSPGSYEQYF
TRBJ2-7 | NA | TRBV11-1 | TGTGCCAGCAGCTTGCCGGCGGGGCGCTCCTACGAGCAGTACTTC | CASSLPAGRSYEQYF
TRBJ2-1 | TRBD1 | TRBV28 | TGTGCCATCCGGGGACAGGGTAACTACAATGAGCAGTTCTTC | CAIRGQGNYNEQFF
TRBJ1-1 | TRBD1 | TRBV19 | TGTGCCAGTAGTAAAGGACAGGGCTGGGGGACTGAAGCTTTCTTT | CASSKGQGWGTEAFF
TRBJ1-5 | TRBD1 | TRBV5-8 | TGTGCCAGCAGCTCCCGGACAGGGACTCAGCCCCAGCATTTT | CASSSRTGTQPQHF
TRBJ1-5 | NA | TRBV28 | TGTGCCAGCAGTTTTCGGCAGGGAAGTCAGCCCCAGCATTTC | CASSFRQGSQPQHF
TRBJ2-3 | NA | TRBV2 | TGTGCCAGCAAACGGGGCACAGATACGCAGTATTTT | CASKRGTDTQYF
TRBJ2-5 | NA | TRBV6-6 | TGTGCCAGCATCAATCAGGGGAGGGGCATCGGGGAGACCCAGTACTTC | CASINQGRGIGETQYF